The 6 T cell receptor beta chains given below trace back to one sample, sequenced in a study of regulatory T cells in long-lasting Graves disease. iRepertoire HTBI primers and Arm-PCR of CDR3 regions built TCR beta libraries. Using its own MiXCR run on the multiplex PCR reads, TCRdb lists one record per CDR3 protein. The sample has 350,000 to 500,000 distinct CDR3 sequences, 21% seen once. Indicated time point: persistent/refractory GD, antithyroid drugs over 5 years with positive TRAb. PBMC-extracted RNA yielded the TCR library. The specimen was peripheral blood mononuclear cells (PBMCs), collected when the disease was refractory, from a patient treated with antithyroid drugs. The origin of the receptors is a female donor with Graves disease.

This clonotype occurred a few times. The chain joins TRBV30 to TRBJ2-7; 11 bases are a match to TRBD2. Germline V gene lookup returns CDR1 GTSNPN and CDR2 SVGIG (reference sequence). This CDR3 region has 14 residues. J was trimmed by 0 bases and V by 2 bases; bases with no gene match: 0. DNA of the CDR3: TGTGCCTGGAGTCTAGCGGGGGGCTCCTACGAGCAGTACTTC. The encoded protein is CAWSLAGGSYEQYF.

In this sample, this clonotype turned up many times. This chain joins TRBV28 and TRBJ2-5; 9 bases are shared with TRBD2. Per germline, CDR1 MDHEN and CDR2 SYDVKM. There are 14 residues in the CDR3. The V and J ends lost 7 bases and 5 bases, in that order; junction bases with no gene match: 8. In nucleotides, the CDR3 is TGTGCCAGCACGGCGGGAGGGGGTTTGGAGACCCAGTACTTC. Its translation is CASTAGGGLETQYF. Variable domain in full (rest from reference TRBV28 and TRBJ2-5): DVKVTQSSRYLVKRTGEKVFLECVQDMDHENMFWYRQDPGLGLRLIYFSYDVKMKEKGDIPEGYSVSREKKERFSLILESASTNQTSMYLCASTAGGGLETQYFGPGTRLLVL.

The V and J genes are TRBV12-3 or TRBV12-4 and TRBJ2-2; 7 bases are a match to TRBD1. This CDR3 is built from 16 residues. Trimming took 3 bases from V and 3 from J; bases not matched to a gene: 7. For the CDR3, the DNA is TGTGCCAGCAGTTTCGGCAGGGGGTTGGACACCGGGGAGCTGTTTTTT. Translated: CASSFGRGLDTGELFF.

This clonotype was found many times. CDR3 loop: CSVVLVGTGELFF. CDR3 DNA sequence: TGCAGCGTAGTCTTGGTTGGTACCGGGGAGCTGTTTTTT. The chain recombines TRBV29-1 with TRBJ2-2; no definite D call. CDR3 size: 13 residues. CDR1 is SQVTM and CDR2 is ANQGSEA in the germline V gene. Trimming took 6 bases from V and 5 from J, leaving 13 bases between them.

To note about this clonotype: Just one base apart from a much larger clone, this may be a read error. The chain has TRBV28 and TRBJ2-5; TRBD1 matches at 8 bases. The length of the CDR3 is 18 residues. Germline loops: CDR1 MDHEN, CDR2 SYDVKM. V was pared by 4 bases and J by 5 bases, with 18 bases of the junction left unmatched. CDR3 in amino acids: CASSSPRPHRGTSETQYF. Written as DNA, the CDR3 is TGTGCCAGCAGTTCTCCCCGCCCCCACAGGGGGACCTCGGAGACCCAGTACTTC. Combining the CDR3 with reference TRBV28 and TRBJ2-5 gives the whole variable domain DVKVTQSSRYLVKRTGEKVFLECVQDMDHENMFWYRQDPGLGLRLIYFSYDVKMKEKGDIPEGYSVSREKKERFSLILESASTNQTSMYLCASSSPRPHRGTSETQYFGPGTRLLVL.

As for this clonotype: The limits of the CDR3 on the DNA are not certain, so only TCRdb's listed CDR3 is given. This chain links TRBV5-1 with TRBJ1-1; TRBD1, as called in the table, went unchecked against the DNA. Both ends counted, the CDR3 spans 17 residues. The germline V gene encodes CDR1 SGHRS and CDR2 YFSETQ. CDR3 protein: CASSFGQGALRNTEASF.